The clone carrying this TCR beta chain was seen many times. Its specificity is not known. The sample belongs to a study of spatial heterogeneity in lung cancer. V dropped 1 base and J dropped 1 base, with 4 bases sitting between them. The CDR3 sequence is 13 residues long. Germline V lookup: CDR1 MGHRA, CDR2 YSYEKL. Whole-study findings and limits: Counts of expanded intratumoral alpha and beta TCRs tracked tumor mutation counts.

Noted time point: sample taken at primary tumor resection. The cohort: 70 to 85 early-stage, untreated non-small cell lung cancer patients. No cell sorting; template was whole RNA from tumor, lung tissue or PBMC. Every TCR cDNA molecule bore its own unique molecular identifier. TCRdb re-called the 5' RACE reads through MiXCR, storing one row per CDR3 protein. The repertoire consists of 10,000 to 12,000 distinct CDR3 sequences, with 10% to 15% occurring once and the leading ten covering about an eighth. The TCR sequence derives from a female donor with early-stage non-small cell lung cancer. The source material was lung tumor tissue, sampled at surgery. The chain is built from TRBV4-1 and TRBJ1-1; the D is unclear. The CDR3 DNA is TGCGCCAGCAGCCAAGCAGGGAACACTGAAGCTTTCTTT. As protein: CASSQAGNTEAFF.